This T cell receptor (beta chain) is drawn from a study of cytomegalovirus exposure and HLA in healthy donors. The PCR ran on 60 Vbeta and 13 Jbeta primers. Authors' methods: A later analysis tallied tens of millions of unique TCR beta chains, some 10 million of them shared. TCRdb's copy holds only in-frame clones and misses some; the assay was immunoSEQ multiplex PCR. That table furnishes V, J and clone size, whereas the DNA furnished D and trimming. This table holds about 140,000 clones, roughly 79% found once. Source material: PBMCs. The TCR sequence derives from a young man in good health and CMV-seropositive.

The CDR3 loop is CASSLAGVDEQFF. CDR3 DNA sequence: TGTGCCAGCAGCTTAGCGGGCGTAGATGAGCAGTTCTTC. J is TRBJ2-1 and V is TRBV7-9; the D is unclear. The CDR3 totals 13 residues. V lost 0 bases and J lost 8, with 8 bases in between. Looked up from germline, CDR1 is SEHNR and CDR2 is FQNEAQ (reference sequence).